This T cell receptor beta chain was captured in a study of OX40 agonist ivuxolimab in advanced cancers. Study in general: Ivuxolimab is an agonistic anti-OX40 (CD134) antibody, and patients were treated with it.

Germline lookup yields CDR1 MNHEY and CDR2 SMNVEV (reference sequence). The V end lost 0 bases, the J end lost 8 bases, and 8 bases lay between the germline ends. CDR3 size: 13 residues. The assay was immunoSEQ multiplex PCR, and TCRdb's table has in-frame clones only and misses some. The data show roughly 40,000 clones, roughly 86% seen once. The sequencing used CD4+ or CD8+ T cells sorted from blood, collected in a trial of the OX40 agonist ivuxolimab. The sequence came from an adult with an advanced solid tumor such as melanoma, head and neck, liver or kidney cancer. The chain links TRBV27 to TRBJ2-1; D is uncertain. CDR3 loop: CASSLSIGYEQFF. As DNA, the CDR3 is TGTGCCAGCAGTTTATCGATAGGGTATGAGCAGTTCTTC.